The rows below give T cell receptor beta chains drawn from one sample of a study of shared clonotypes between healthy human individuals. Repertoires were generated with immunoSEQ multiplex PCR, while TCRdb's copy carries only in-frame clones and drops some. Among around 1.9 million clones listed, approximately 94% were seen once. The sample comprised naive CD8+ T cells from PBMCs. The receptor set was obtained from a man younger than 35 in good health. Some clones in this sample may be carry-over from other donors' samples. CDR3s include the opening cysteine and the closing phenylalanine or tryptophan.

TRBV4-3,TRBJ1-2,CASSQVETGEGYTF
TRBV5-4,TRBJ2-1,CASSLVANEQFF
TRBV9,TRBJ2-1,CASSAEDSGVYNEQFF
TRBV4-1,TRBJ2-3,CASSQGRGIADTQYF
TRBV9,TRBJ1-5,CASSAGGRGQPQHF
TRBV29-1,TRBJ1-4,CSVPGQGNEKLFF
TRBV5-4,TRBJ2-1,CASAGETHHEQFF
TRBV2,TRBJ2-1,CASSPQGSREQFF
TRBV6-5,TRBJ2-7,CASSSRGYEQYF
TRBV6-4,TRBJ2-3,CASSDTWADTQYF
TRBV29-1,TRBJ2-5,CSVDSGQSQETQYF
TRBV7-6,TRBJ2-3,CASSLSGSPTDTQYF
TRBV19,TRBJ1-1,CASGPRSAEAFF